The present T cell receptor (beta chain) was sequenced within a study of spatial heterogeneity in lung cancer. About the study: Across tumor regions, counts of TCR transcripts showed a strong correlation with a T cell module score derived from matched bulk RNA-seq.

A note on this clonotype: Its specificity is unknown.

The V gene's germline CDR1 is SGHRS and CDR2 YFSETQ. Trimming took 6 bases from V and 8 from J, leaving 14 bases between them. The CDR3 spans 12 residues. Time point in this sample: sample taken at primary tumor resection. The donor group consisted of roughly 76 patients who had untreated, early-stage non-small cell lung cancer. Researchers sequenced whole RNA taken from tumor, nontumor lung or frozen PBMC without sorting. Study results and limitations: It was found that expanded intratumoral alpha and beta TCR counts tracked tumor mutation counts.

All TCR cDNA molecules were individually tagged with a unique molecular identifier. From the 5' RACE reads, TCRdb called clonotypes with MiXCR, one entry per CDR3 protein. This sample has thousands of distinct CDR3 sequences; about 19% occur once, and the top ten carry around 12%. The sequence came from a female donor with early-stage non-small cell lung cancer. This chain links TRBV5-1 with TRBJ1-1; D not certain. The sample was lung tumor tissue, taken at surgery. Written as DNA, the CDR3 is TGCGCCAGCACCCCGTCGGGAGGCGAAGCTTTCTTT. Its protein is CASTPSGGEAFF.